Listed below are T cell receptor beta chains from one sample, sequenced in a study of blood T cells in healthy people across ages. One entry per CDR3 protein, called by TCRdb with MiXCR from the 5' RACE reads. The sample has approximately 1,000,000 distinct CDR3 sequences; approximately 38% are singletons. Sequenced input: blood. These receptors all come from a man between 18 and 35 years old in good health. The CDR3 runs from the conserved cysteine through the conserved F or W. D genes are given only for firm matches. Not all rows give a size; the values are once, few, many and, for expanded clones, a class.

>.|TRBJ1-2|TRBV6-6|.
TGTGCCAGCAGTCTGGGCACCTTGGGAGGCTACACCTTC
CASSLGTLGGYTF
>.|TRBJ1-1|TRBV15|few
TGTGCCACCAGCAGCCGCCAAGGGGGTCAAACTGAAGCTTTCTTT
CATSSRQGGQTEAFF
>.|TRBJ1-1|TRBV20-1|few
TGCAGTGCTCGTACTTCCGGCGACACTGAAGCTTTCTTT
CSARTSGDTEAFF
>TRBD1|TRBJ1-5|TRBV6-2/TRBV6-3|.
TGTGCCACCGACCCTGAAGGGACAGGGGTTGTCGGCAATCAGCCCCAGCATTTT
CATDPEGTGVVGNQPQHF
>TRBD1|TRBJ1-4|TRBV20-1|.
TGCAGTGTGACGGAGACAGGGGCTGGTGAAAAACTGTTTTTT
CSVTETGAGEKLFF
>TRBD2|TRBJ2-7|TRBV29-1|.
TGCAGCGTCCCGGGACTAGCGGGGGGTTACAATGAGCAGTACTTC
CSVPGLAGGYNEQYF
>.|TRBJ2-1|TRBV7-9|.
TGTGCCAGCACCTGGGCAAAAAGTAATTGCAATGAGCAGTTCTTC
CASTWAKSNCNEQFF
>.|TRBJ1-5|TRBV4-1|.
TGCGCCAGCAGCCAAGTGCTGGGAGAAGCCCAGCATTTT
CASSQVLGEAQHF
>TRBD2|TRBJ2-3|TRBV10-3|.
TGTGCCATCAGCGAAAGAGCGGGAGAGACAGATACGCAGTATTTT
CAISERAGETDTQYF
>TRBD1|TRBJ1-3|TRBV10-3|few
TGTGCCATCAGTGTGGTGTGGGGTACAGGGGCCTCTGGAAACACCATATATTTT
CAISVVWGTGASGNTIYF
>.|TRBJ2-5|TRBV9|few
TGCGCCAGCAGCCCACCGGGACTTCGGCAAGAGACCCAGTACTTC
CASSPPGLRQETQYF
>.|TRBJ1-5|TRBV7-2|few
TGTGCCAGCAGCTTAGCGCAAGTAATCAATCAGCCCCAGCATTTT
CASSLAQVINQPQHF